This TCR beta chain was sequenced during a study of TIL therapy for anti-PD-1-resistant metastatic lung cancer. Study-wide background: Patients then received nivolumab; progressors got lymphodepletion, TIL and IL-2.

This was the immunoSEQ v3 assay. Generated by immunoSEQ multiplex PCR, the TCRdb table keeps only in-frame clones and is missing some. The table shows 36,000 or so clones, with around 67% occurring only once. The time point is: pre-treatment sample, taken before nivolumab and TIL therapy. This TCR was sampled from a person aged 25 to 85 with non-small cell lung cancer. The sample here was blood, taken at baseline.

The CDR3, as DNA: TGTGCCAGCAGCCAAGATATACTAGCGGGGAACGAGCGGGAGTTCTTC. Protein: CASSQDILAGNEREFF. The chain links TRBV14 to TRBJ2-1, with 10 bases lining up with TRBD2. Germline V gene data show CDR1 as SGHDN and CDR2 as FVKESK. This CDR3 is 16 amino acids long. The V segment lost 0 bases and the J segment 14 bases; nucleotides outside the gene matches: 13.